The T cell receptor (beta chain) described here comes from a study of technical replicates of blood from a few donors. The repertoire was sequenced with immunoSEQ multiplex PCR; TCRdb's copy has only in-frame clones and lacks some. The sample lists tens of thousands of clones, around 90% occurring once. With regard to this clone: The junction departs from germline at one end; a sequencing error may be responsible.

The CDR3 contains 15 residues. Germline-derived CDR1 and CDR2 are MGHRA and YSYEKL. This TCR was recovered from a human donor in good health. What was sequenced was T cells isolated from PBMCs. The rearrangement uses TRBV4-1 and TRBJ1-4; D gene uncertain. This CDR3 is CASSWPGSTNEKLFF. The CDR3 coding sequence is TGCGCCAGCAGCTGGCCGGGGTCAACGAATGAAAAACTGTTTTTT.